This TCR beta chain originates from a study of blood T cell repertoires in COVID-19. The CDR3 has 13 amino acids. Germline lookup yields CDR1 SNHLY and CDR2 FYNNEI. Trimming stripped 6 bases from V and 2 bases from J, with 9 bases between. Study processing details: The assay estimated nucleated cells by amplifying reference gene primers. Repertoires were generated with immunoSEQ multiplex PCR, while TCRdb's copy carries only in-frame clones and drops some. D and trimming were read from the DNA, whereas the V and J calls and clone size are those reported in that table. Of 45,000 to 55,000 clones detected, approximately 88% appear once; the ten largest clones hold around 3.2%.

This TCR derives from a human donor in a cohort sampled during active COVID-19. The rearrangement joins TRBV2 to TRBJ2-3; D uncertain. Sample: peripheral blood. CDR3 nucleotides: TGTGCCAGCAGGCCGCGCGTCACAGATACGCAGTATTTT. It yields the protein CASRPRVTDTQYF.